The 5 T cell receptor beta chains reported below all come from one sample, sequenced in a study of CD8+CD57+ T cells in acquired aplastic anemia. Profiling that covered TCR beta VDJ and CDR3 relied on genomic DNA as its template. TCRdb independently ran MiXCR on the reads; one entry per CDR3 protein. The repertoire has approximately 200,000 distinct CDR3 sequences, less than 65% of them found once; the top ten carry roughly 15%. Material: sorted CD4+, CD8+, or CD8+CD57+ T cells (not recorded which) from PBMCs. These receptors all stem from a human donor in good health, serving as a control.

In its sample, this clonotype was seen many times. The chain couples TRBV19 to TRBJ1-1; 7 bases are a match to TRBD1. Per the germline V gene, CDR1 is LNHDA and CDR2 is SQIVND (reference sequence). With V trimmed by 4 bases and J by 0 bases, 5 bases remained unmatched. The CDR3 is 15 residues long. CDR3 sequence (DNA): TGTGCCAGTAGTACGACGGGGACAGTGAACACTGAAGCTTTCTTT. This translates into CASSTTGTVNTEAFF. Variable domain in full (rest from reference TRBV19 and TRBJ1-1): DGGITQSPKYLFRKEGQNVTLSCEQNLNHDAMYWYRQDPGQGLRLIYYSQIVNDFQKGDIAEGYSVSREKKESFPLTVTSAQKNPTAFYLCASSTTGTVNTEAFFGQGTRLTVV.

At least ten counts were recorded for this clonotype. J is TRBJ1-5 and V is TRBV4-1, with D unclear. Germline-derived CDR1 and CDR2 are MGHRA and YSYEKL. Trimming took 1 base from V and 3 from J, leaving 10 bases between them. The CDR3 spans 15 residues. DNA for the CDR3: TGCGCCAGCAGCCAAGGTCCTGGGCTCAATCAGCCCCAGCATTTT. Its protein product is CASSQGPGLNQPQHF.

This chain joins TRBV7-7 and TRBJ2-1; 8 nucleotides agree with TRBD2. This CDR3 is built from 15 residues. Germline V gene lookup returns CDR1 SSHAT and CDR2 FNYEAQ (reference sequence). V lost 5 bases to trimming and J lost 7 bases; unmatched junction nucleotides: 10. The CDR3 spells CASSQRGGHRNEQFF. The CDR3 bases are TGTGCCAGCAGCCAGCGCGGGGGGCACAGGAATGAGCAGTTCTTC.

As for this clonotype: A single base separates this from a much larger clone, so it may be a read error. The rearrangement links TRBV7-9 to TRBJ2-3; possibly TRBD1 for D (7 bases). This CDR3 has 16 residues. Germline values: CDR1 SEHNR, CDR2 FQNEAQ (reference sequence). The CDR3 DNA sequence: TGTGCCAGCAGTTACTCAGGGGGGCTGGGCACAGGTACGCAGTATTTT. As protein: CASSYSGGLGTGTQYF.

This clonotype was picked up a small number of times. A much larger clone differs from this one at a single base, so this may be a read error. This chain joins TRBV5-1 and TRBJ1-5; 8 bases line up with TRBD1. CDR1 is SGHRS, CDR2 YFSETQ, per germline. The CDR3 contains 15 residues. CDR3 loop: CASSYQGASNRPQHF. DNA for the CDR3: TGCGCCAGCAGCTACCAGGGGGCGAGCAATCGGCCCCAGCATTTT.